Listed here are 3 T cell receptor beta chains from one sample, sequenced in a study of blood T cell repertoires in COVID-19. Sequencing used immunoSEQ multiplex PCR; TCRdb keeps in-frame clones, though not all of them. The profile shows about 300,000 clones, approximately 84% of them singletons. The sample taken for sequencing was peripheral blood. The receptors were sampled from a human donor with COVID-19, enrolled during active disease. The donor label of this sample is uncertain.

This clone showed up just a few times. This chain links TRBV7-2 with TRBJ2-3, with 9 nucleotides matching TRBD2. The CDR3 runs to 16 residues. J was trimmed by 3 bases and V by 4 bases; bases with no gene match: 8. Germline lookup yields CDR1 SGHTA and CDR2 FQGNSA. DNA for the CDR3: TGTGCCAGCAGCTCTTTTAGCGGGAGACGTACAGATACGCAGTATTTT. Its protein is CASSSFSGRRTDTQYF.

The chain couples TRBV19 to TRBJ2-3; 7 nucleotides align to TRBD1. J gave up 0 bases and V 5 bases, and 5 bases lay outside the gene matches. The CDR3 is made up of 15 amino acids. Germline V gene lookup returns CDR1 LNHDA and CDR2 SQIVND (reference sequence). The CDR3 region has the DNA TGTGCCAGTAGTGGTACAGGGGAGAGCACAGATACGCAGTATTTT. Translation: CASSGTGESTDTQYF.

The chain joins TRBV14 to TRBJ2-7; 8 bases match TRBD1. V was pared by 0 bases and J by 0 bases, with 13 bases of the junction left unmatched. Germline V gene lookup returns CDR1 SGHDN and CDR2 FVKESK. The CDR3 length is 19 residues. The CDR3 DNA reads TGTGCCAGCAGCCAAGATTACGGTGCGGGACAGGCCTACTCCTACGAGCAGTACTTC. Residues: CASSQDYGAGQAYSYEQYF. The variable domain in full, with the rest retrieved from reference TRBV14 and TRBJ2-7, is EAGVTQFPSHSVIEKGQTVTLRCDPISGHDNLYWYRRVMGKEIKFLLHFVKESKQDESGMPNNRFLAERTGGTYSTLKVQPAELEDSGVYFCASSQDYGAGQAYSYEQYFGPGTRLTVT.